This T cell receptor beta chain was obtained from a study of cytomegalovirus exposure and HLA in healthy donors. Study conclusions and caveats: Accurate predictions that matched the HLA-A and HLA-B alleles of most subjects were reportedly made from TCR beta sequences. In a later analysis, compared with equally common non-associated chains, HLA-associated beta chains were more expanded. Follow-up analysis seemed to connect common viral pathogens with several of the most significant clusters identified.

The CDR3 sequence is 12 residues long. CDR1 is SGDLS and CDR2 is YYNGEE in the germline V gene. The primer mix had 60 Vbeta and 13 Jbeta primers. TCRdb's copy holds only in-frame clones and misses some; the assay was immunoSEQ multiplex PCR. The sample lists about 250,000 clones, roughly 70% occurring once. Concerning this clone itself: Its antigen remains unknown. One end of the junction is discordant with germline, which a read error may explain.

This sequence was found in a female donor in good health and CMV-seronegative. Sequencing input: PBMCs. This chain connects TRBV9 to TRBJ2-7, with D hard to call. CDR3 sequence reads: CAGSDQSYEQYF. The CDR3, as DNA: TGTGCCGGCAGCGACCAGTCCTACGAGCAGTACTTC.